This T cell receptor (beta chain) was captured by sequencing in a study of T cell therapy after organ transplantation. As concerns this clone: Its antigen is as yet unknown.

Data came from immunoSEQ multiplex PCR; TCRdb stores just in-frame clones and leaves some out. The table has approximately 1,800 clones, 70% to 80% seen once; the top ten hold 15% to 20%. This CDR3 contains 19 residues. The germline V gene encodes CDR1 SGHVS and CDR2 FQNEAQ. Trimming shortened V by 4 bases and J by 5 bases, and 29 bases separated the two germline ends. The chain joins TRBV7-8 to TRBJ2-5; the D gene is possibly TRBD2 (6 bases). The source material was CD8+ T cells from blood, sampled before autologous CMV-specific T cell therapy. This clonotype originated in a human patient who had received a solid organ transplant and had CMV disease. In nucleotides, the CDR3 is TGTGCCAGCAGCTGGGGGATGTCAGGGACTTTCTTCGGTTTGGAGACCCAGTACTTC. Its translation: CASSWGMSGTFFGLETQYF.